This is a list of T cell receptor beta chains from one sample in a study of T cells in Graves' hyperthyroidism and ophthalmopathy. TCRdb processed the multiplex PCR reads anew with MiXCR; each CDR3 protein has one entry. The table includes about 340,000 distinct CDR3 sequences, around a sixth detected once. The sequencing sample was made of blood. These receptors originate from a woman between 50 and 59 years old with Graves' hyperthyroidism. CDR3s include the opening cysteine and the closing phenylalanine or tryptophan. The D gene is left open where the match is weak. Not all rows give a size; the values are once, few, many and, for expanded clones, a class.

clone size,D gene,V gene,J gene,CDR3 DNA,CDR3 protein
many,NA,TRBV12-3/TRBV12-4,TRBJ1-1,TGTGCCAGCAGTCCAGCGGAAAGGCCTGAAGCTTTCTTT,CASSPAERPEAFF
many,NA,TRBV6-1,TRBJ1-1,TGTGCCAGCAGAGTACAGAACACTGAAGCTTTCTTT,CASRVQNTEAFF
many,NA,TRBV28,TRBJ1-5,TGTGCCAGCAGTTCCCCCGATTATAGCAATCAGCCCCAGCATTTT,CASSSPDYSNQPQHF
many,NA,TRBV12-3/TRBV12-4,TRBJ1-2,TGTGCCAGCACACTCCAGGGCTATGGCTACACCTTC,CASTLQGYGYTF
few,NA,TRBV29-1,TRBJ1-2,TGCAGCAATGGGACTGCCGTTTTAGGCACCTTC,CSNGTAVLGTF
NA,TRBD2,TRBV5-8,TRBJ2-2,TGTGCCAGCAGCTCCCGGACTAGCGGGAGCGGGGAGCTGTTTTTT,CASSSRTSGSGELFF
many,TRBD1,TRBV20-1,TRBJ2-5,TGCAGTGCTAAACAGGGGGTCGGGGAGACCCAGTACTTC,CSAKQGVGETQYF
NA,NA,TRBV19,TRBJ1-3,TGTGCCAGTAGTACGACCTCTGGAAACACCATATATTTT,CASSTTSGNTIYF
many,TRBD2,TRBV5-1,TRBJ2-1,TGCGCCAGCAGCGGACTAGCGGGGGAGCCGGGTGAGCAGTTCTTC,CASSGLAGEPGEQFF
many,NA,TRBV2,TRBJ2-1,TGTGCCAGCACACTAGTTTTCCAACTCAATGAGCAGTTCTTC,CASTLVFQLNEQFF
NA,TRBD2,TRBV27,TRBJ2-5,TGTGCCAGCAGTTTGGCTAGCGGGATTGGGGAGACCCAGTACTTC,CASSLASGIGETQYF
NA,NA,TRBV19,TRBJ2-1,TGTGCCAGTAGTATTGAGGGGTACAATGAGCAGTTCTTC,CASSIEGYNEQFF
NA,TRBD1,TRBV6-1,TRBJ2-1,TGTGCCAGCAGCGCCCCGGGACAGGGACACAATGAGCAGTTCTTC,CASSAPGQGHNEQFF
few,NA,TRBV2,TRBJ1-6,TGTGCCAGCTGCCTAAGCTATAATTCACCCCTCCACTTT,CASCLSYNSPLHF
NA,NA,TRBV6-5,TRBJ2-1,TGTGCCAGCAGTTACTTTAGGCGAGCTGAGCAGTTCTTC,CASSYFRRAEQFF
many,TRBD1,TRBV20-1,TRBJ2-1,TGCAGTGCTCGGGGACAGTTCTCCTACAATGAGCAGTTCTTC,CSARGQFSYNEQFF
NA,NA,TRBV29-1,TRBJ2-2,TGCAGCGTTGAAGTAACAGCGAACACCGGGGAGCTGCTTTTT,CSVEVTANTGELLF
many,TRBD1,TRBV5-8,TRBJ1-1,TGTGCCAGCACTCTCTTGGACAGGGGAGTGGATGAAGCTTTCTTT,CASTLLDRGVDEAFF
NA,NA,TRBV7-9,TRBJ1-5,TGTGCCAGCAGCTTTGAGCCCGATCAGCCCCAGCATTTT,CASSFEPDQPQHF
many,TRBD1,TRBV30,TRBJ1-2,TGTGCCTGGAGTTTAGGGGGCTCCTATGGCTACACCTTC,CAWSLGGSYGYTF
NA,NA,TRBV20-1,TRBJ1-1,TGCAGTGCGAGGTCCCACACTGAAGCTTTCTTT,CSARSHTEAFF
NA,TRBD2,TRBV27,TRBJ2-3,TGTGCCAGCCGTTTCGGGACTAGCGGGAGGGGGAATACGCAGTATTTT,CASRFGTSGRGNTQYF
NA,NA,TRBV5-1,TRBJ1-6,TGCGCCAGCAGCTTGGAACCGGGAGGCTATAATTCACCCCTCCACTTT,CASSLEPGGYNSPLHF
NA,TRBD1,TRBV10-3,TRBJ1-4,TGTGCCATCAGTGACCAAGACAGGGCCAATGAAAAACTGTTTTTT,CAISDQDRANEKLFF
NA,NA,TRBV20-1,TRBJ2-7,TGCAGTGCTAGAGGGGCCCGTTTGGGATCCTACGAGCAGTACTTC,CSARGARLGSYEQYF
many,NA,TRBV6-1,TRBJ1-4,TGTGCCACTAGGGGTTTGGCGGATGAAAAACTGTTTTTT,CATRGLADEKLFF
NA,NA,TRBV28,TRBJ2-1,TGTGCCACACTGGAGAGCTCCTACAATGAGCAGTTCTTC,CATLESSYNEQFF
few,NA,TRBV9,TRBJ2-2,TGTGCCAGCAGCGTAGGGAAGGCAGGGGCCGGGGAGCTGTTTTTT,CASSVGKAGAGELFF
NA,TRBD2,TRBV11-2,TRBJ2-1,TGTGCCAGCAGCTCTAGCGGAAGCTCCCACAATGAGCAGTTCTTC,CASSSSGSSHNEQFF
NA,TRBD1,TRBV7-9,TRBJ1-1,TGTGCCAGCAGCCCACAACAGGGGCGGAACACTGAAGCTTTCTTT,CASSPQQGRNTEAFF
many,TRBD2,TRBV12-3/TRBV12-4,TRBJ2-1,TGTGCCAGCAGTTTAGGTAGCGGGACGGAAAATGAGCAGTTCTTC,CASSLGSGTENEQFF
NA,TRBD1,TRBV7-8,TRBJ1-2,TGTGCCAGCAGCTTAGCGGCGACAGGGGTCTATGGCTACACCTTC,CASSLAATGVYGYTF
many,TRBD2,TRBV7-9,TRBJ2-3,TGTGCCAGCCGGCGGGAGGGCACAGATACGCAGTATTTT,CASRREGTDTQYF
few,TRBD1,TRBV19,TRBJ2-7,TGTGCCAGTAGTATTACTTTTCGGGACAGCTACGAGCAGTACTTC,CASSITFRDSYEQYF
few,NA,TRBV20-1,TRBJ1-5,TGCAGTGCTATGGCTGCGGGAGGGGATCACCCCCAGCATTTT,CSAMAAGGDHPQHF
NA,NA,TRBV4-2,TRBJ1-2,TGTGCCAGCAGCCCTCGGGGGTTGGCCGAGTTGGATGGCTACACCTTC,CASSPRGLAELDGYTF
many,NA,TRBV12-3/TRBV12-4,TRBJ2-2,TGTGCCAGCAACGCGGGAAGAACCGGGGAGCTGTTTTTT,CASNAGRTGELFF
NA,TRBD2,TRBV28,TRBJ2-3,TGTGCCAGCAGTCCACCTTCAGCGGGAGCGGGGAATACGCAGTATTTT,CASSPPSAGAGNTQYF
many,NA,TRBV7-8,TRBJ1-1,TGTGCCAGCAGCTTTGGATGGAACACTGAAGCTTTCTTT,CASSFGWNTEAFF
NA,NA,TRBV7-3,TRBJ2-1,TGTGCCAGCAGCTTAATCGGTACGACTAGGTCCAATGAGCAGTTCTTC,CASSLIGTTRSNEQFF
NA,NA,TRBV5-6,TRBJ2-7,TGTGCCAGCACCTCCCGCTACCACTCCTACGAGCAGTACTTC,CASTSRYHSYEQYF
NA,NA,TRBV7-6,TRBJ2-1,TGTGCCAGCAGCTTAGACCCCCCTGACTACGGAAGATGTCTAACGTACAATGAGCAGTTCTTC,CASSLDPPDYGRCLTYNEQFF
NA,NA,TRBV11-2,TRBJ1-6,TGTGCCAGCAGCCGGGACATTCCGAGCTCCTATAATTCACCCCTCCACTTT,CASSRDIPSSYNSPLHF
NA,TRBD2,TRBV19,TRBJ2-1,TGTGCCAGTAGTATAGAAGCTAGCGGGAGATTAACGACCTACAATGAGCAGTTCTTC,CASSIEASGRLTTYNEQFF
few,NA,TRBV7-9,TRBJ1-1,TGTGCCAGCACCTTTGGGGGATCCGACACTGAAGCTTTCTTT,CASTFGGSDTEAFF
few,NA,TRBV3-1,TRBJ1-5,TGTGCCAACAGCGAAGAGGTAGGGAGGCAGCCCCAGCATTTT,CANSEEVGRQPQHF
NA,NA,TRBV20-1,TRBJ1-1,TGCAGTGCTAAGAGGGGGATGGGGATGGACACTGAAGCTTTCTTT,CSAKRGMGMDTEAFF